This T cell receptor (beta chain) was identified during a study of spatial heterogeneity in lung cancer. CDR1 MNHEY and CDR2 SMNVEV come from the germline V gene (reference sequence). This CDR3 is 14 amino acids long. Trimming cost V 6 bases and J 0 bases, with 6 bases left between them. In its sample, this clonotype was seen many times. TCRdb re-called the 5' RACE reads with MiXCR, one entry per CDR3 protein. This table holds about 21,000 distinct CDR3 sequences, 4.5% to 5% found once. Time point indicated: sample taken at primary tumor resection. Researchers sequenced whole RNA taken from tumor, nontumor lung or frozen PBMC without sorting.

The chain recombines TRBV27 with TRBJ2-6, with no clear D. Sequencing was performed on PBMCs, taken at surgery. The sequence was obtained from a male donor with early-stage non-small cell lung cancer. In DNA form, the CDR3 reads TGTGCCAGCAGCCTCATCTCTGGGGCCAACGTCCTGACTTTC. Translation gives CASSLISGANVLTF.